A selection of T cell receptor beta chains follows, all from one sample in a study of T cells in Graves' hyperthyroidism and ophthalmopathy. MiXCR was run by TCRdb on the multiplex PCR reads, yielding one entry per CDR3 protein. Of approximately 260,000 distinct CDR3 sequences in the sample, about 15% were seen once. Sequencing input: blood. The receptors were gathered from a woman between 50 and 59 years old with Graves' hyperthyroidism that later progressed to Graves' ophthalmopathy. Each CDR3 is given with its conserved first and last residue. A D gene is named only where the DNA matches it firmly. Clone size is shown for a subset of rows, as once, few, many or a class of expanded clone.

abundance | j_gene | v_gene | d_gene | CDR3nt | CDR3aa
many | TRBJ2-1 | TRBV7-8 | . | TGTGCCAGCCTTCCTTCTCAGGGTCGCGGCGATGAGCAGTTCTTC | CASLPSQGRGDEQFF
. | TRBJ1-6 | TRBV10-3 | . | TGTGCCATCAGTGCGACTCGGGACGGATCAACCTATAATTCACCCCTCCACTTT | CAISATRDGSTYNSPLHF
few | TRBJ1-3 | TRBV28 | . | TGTGCCAGCAGGTTCACAAGCAGGGGAAGCACCATATATTTT | CASRFTSRGSTIYF
many | TRBJ2-7 | TRBV27 | . | TGTGCCAGCGCCGGCGGCCCCTACGAGCAGTACTTC | CASAGGPYEQYF
many | TRBJ2-1 | TRBV20-1 | . | TGCAGTGCTAGCCACGCGGGGTCCTACAATGAGCAGTTCTTC | CSASHAGSYNEQFF
many | TRBJ2-5 | TRBV24-1 | . | TGTGCCACCAGTGATTTGCAGACCCGGGACACGAAGGGAGAGACCCAGTACTTC | CATSDLQTRDTKGETQYF
many | TRBJ2-1 | TRBV27 | TRBD1 | TGTGCCAGCAGGACAGGGTTCTACAATGAGCAGTTCTTC | CASRTGFYNEQFF
. | TRBJ2-5 | TRBV20-1 | TRBD2 | TGCAGCCCCTTAGCGGGAGGGTACGAGACCCAGTACTTC | CSPLAGGYETQYF
many | TRBJ2-7 | TRBV6-1 | . | TGTGCCAGCACCCACGGCCGGGTAAGAGACGAGCAGTACTTC | CASTHGRVRDEQYF
few | TRBJ1-3 | TRBV30 | TRBD1 | TGTGCCTGGGCCACAGGGGCCTCTGGAAACACCATATATTTT | CAWATGASGNTIYF
. | TRBJ1-6 | TRBV5-1 | TRBD1 | TGCGCCAGCAGCTTTGCAGGGGGCAAAGGTTCACCCCTCCACTTT | CASSFAGGKGSPLHF
many | TRBJ1-2 | TRBV30 | TRBD1 | TGTGCCTGTACCATGCGGGACAGGGGGGAGTTGGGCTACACCTTC | CACTMRDRGELGYTF
many | TRBJ1-3 | TRBV28 | . | TGTGCCACCAAATCTCGGGTGTCTGGAAACACCATATATTTT | CATKSRVSGNTIYF
many | TRBJ1-4 | TRBV27 | . | TGTGCCAGCAGTTTATTCCCGGGAGGGACTAATGAAAAACTGTTTTTT | CASSLFPGGTNEKLFF
many | TRBJ2-4 | TRBV7-9 | . | TGTGCCAGCGCGGGCCTAGCCAAAAACATTCAGTACTTC | CASAGLAKNIQYF
. | TRBJ2-1 | TRBV19 | . | TGTGCCAGCAACAGTCGGGGGATGCAGTTCTTC | CASNSRGMQFF
. | TRBJ2-7 | TRBV5-1 | TRBD1 | TGCGCCAGCAGCCCGACCGGGACAGGGTTATACGAGCAGTACTTC | CASSPTGTGLYEQYF
many | TRBJ2-3 | TRBV18 | . | TGTGCCAGCTCACCAGAAGGCCGACGAACAGATACGCAGTATTTT | CASSPEGRRTDTQYF
many | TRBJ2-5 | TRBV12-3/TRBV12-4 | TRBD2 | TGTGCCAGCAGATCTAGCGGGAGGTCCCAAGAGACCCAGTACTTC | CASRSSGRSQETQYF
few | TRBJ2-1 | TRBV15 | . | TGTGCCACCAGCAGAGTGGCTAGACTCGACAATGAGCAGTTCTTC | CATSRVARLDNEQFF
many | TRBJ2-7 | TRBV10-3 | . | TGTGCCATCAGTGAGTCGGTTACGGCTACCGACTCCTACGAGCAGTACTTC | CAISESVTATDSYEQYF
many | TRBJ1-5 | TRBV27 | . | TGTGCCAGCAGTTTAAGCCCCCTGGGTCAGCCCCAGCATTTT | CASSLSPLGQPQHF
. | TRBJ1-4 | TRBV30 | . | TGTGCCTGGAGTCCGAGGATCGGCGGAGTTGAAAAACTGTTTTTT | CAWSPRIGGVEKLFF
many | TRBJ1-1 | TRBV6-2/TRBV6-3 | TRBD1 | TGTGCCAGCACGCCTGGACAGGGAGTTTCGACTTTCTTT | CASTPGQGVSTFF
many | TRBJ2-1 | TRBV20-1 | . | TGCAGTGCTAGGGACGGGGCGGACTCCTACAATGAGCAGTTCTTC | CSARDGADSYNEQFF
. | TRBJ1-2 | TRBV19 | . | TGTGCCAGTAGTATATCGCGGCAGGGAGGCCATGGCTACACCTTC | CASSISRQGGHGYTF
many | TRBJ2-7 | TRBV7-8 | TRBD2 | TGTGCCAGCAGCTGGGAAGGACTAGCGGGACTCGACGAGCAGTACTTC | CASSWEGLAGLDEQYF
few | TRBJ2-1 | TRBV10-3 | . | TGTGCCATCGGAGGAGCGGAACCATACAATGAGCAGTTCTTC | CAIGGAEPYNEQFF
many | TRBJ1-2 | TRBV7-9 | . | TGTGCCAGCAACCGCGACAGAACTTATGGCTACACCTTC | CASNRDRTYGYTF
many | TRBJ2-5 | TRBV29-1 | TRBD2 | TGCAGCGTTCCGACTAGCGGGAGGACCCAAGAGACCCAGTACTTC | CSVPTSGRTQETQYF
many | TRBJ2-2 | TRBV20-1 | . | TGCAGTGCTAGCCGGGCAGGTCTCACCGGGGAGCTGTTTTTT | CSASRAGLTGELFF
few | TRBJ2-2 | TRBV29-1 | TRBD1 | TGCAGCGGAGGACAGGGTCTAACCGGGGAGCTGTTTTTT | CSGGQGLTGELFF
many | TRBJ2-1 | TRBV7-2 | TRBD1 | TGTGCCAGCAGCCTCCGGGACAGCTACAATGAGCAGTTCTTC | CASSLRDSYNEQFF
many | TRBJ2-3 | TRBV11-3 | . | TGTGCCAGCAGCTTAGGTGCGGTCCGCTCCGGAGATACGCAGTATTTT | CASSLGAVRSGDTQYF
many | TRBJ2-7 | TRBV20-1 | TRBD2 | TGCAGTGCTGGTTCTAGCGGGAGGGCGTCCTACGAGCAGTACTTC | CSAGSSGRASYEQYF
few | TRBJ1-5 | TRBV6-1 | . | TGTGCCAGCAGTGAAAATGATTGGACAGAAAATCAGCCCCAGCATTTT | CASSENDWTENQPQHF
many | TRBJ2-7 | TRBV3-1 | . | TGTGCCAGCAGCCAAGGGGCAAGCGAGCAGTACTTC | CASSQGASEQYF
many | TRBJ2-7 | TRBV2 | . | TGTGCCAGCATCCTTACCTACGAGCAGTACTTC | CASILTYEQYF